The clone carrying this T cell receptor (beta chain) appeared a few times. The data belong to a study of T-cell memory formation after mild COVID-19. TCRdb itself ran the 5' RACE reads through MiXCR, one entry per CDR3 protein. This sample has 110,000 to 150,000 distinct CDR3 sequences, with 25% found just once. V was pared by 0 bases and J by 5 bases, with 10 bases of the junction left unmatched. The CDR3 length is 16 residues. From germline, CDR1 is SGDLS and CDR2 YYNGEE. Sequences were obtained from PBMCs or a T cell subset sorted from them (not recorded which). The clonotype comes from an adult woman who had mild COVID-19 (a few samples of this study predate the infection). Cell type and time point are not known. The V gene is TRBV9, the J gene TRBJ2-7; the match to TRBD2 covers 8 bases. The CDR3 sequence is CASSVDNSGIPHEQYF. CDR3 DNA sequence: TGTGCCAGCAGCGTAGATAATAGCGGGATCCCCCACGAGCAGTACTTC.